These 15 T cell receptor beta chains share one sample of origin, sequenced in a study of cytomegalovirus exposure and HLA in healthy donors. PCR involved 60 Vbeta and 13 Jbeta primers. Measured with immunoSEQ multiplex PCR; TCRdb has only the in-frame clones, and not every one. The table includes around 150,000 clones, around 80% detected once. Sequenced sample: PBMCs. Receptors originate from a man under 40 in good health and CMV-seronegative.

This chain connects TRBV27 to TRBJ1-2, with D possibly matching TRBD1 (6 bases). Germline CDR1 MNHEY, CDR2 SMNVEV (reference sequence). Trimming took off 3 bases at V and 2 bases at J, with 13 bases between the two ends. The CDR3 is 15 residues long. CDR3 protein: CASSLQGPGNYGYTF. CDR3 nucleotide sequence: TGTGCCAGCAGTTTGCAGGGGCCGGGAAACTATGGCTACACCTTC.

This sequence joins TRBV27 and TRBJ1-3; 9 bases fit TRBD1. V trimming: 5 bases; J trimming: 7 bases; junction bases outside the gene matches: 9. In germline, CDR1 is MNHEY, CDR2 SMNVEV (reference sequence). The CDR3 extends over 15 amino acids. CDR3 nucleotides: TGTGCCAGCAGTCAAACAGGGGGCCTCGGCAACACCATATATTTT. This codes for CASSQTGGLGNTIYF.

The genes are TRBV5-1 and TRBJ1-1; the match to TRBD1 covers 10 bases. CDR3 length: 18 residues. The junction had 9 bases not matched to a gene; V was cut back by 0 bases and J by 1 base. From germline, CDR1 is SGHRS and CDR2 YFSETQ. CDR3 sequence: CASSLDESWDRGNTEAFF. The CDR3 coding sequence is TGCGCCAGCAGCTTGGACGAGTCTTGGGACAGGGGGAACACTGAAGCTTTCTTT.

The chain employs TRBV9 and TRBJ2-2; 8 bases align to TRBD1. The V gene's germline CDR1 is SGDLS and CDR2 YYNGEE. This CDR3 has 16 amino acids. With 4 bases clipped from V and 3 bases from J, the junction kept 8 bases outside the gene matches. CDR3 residues: CASSPLQGAYTGELFF. The DNA for the CDR3 is TGTGCCAGCAGCCCTCTCCAGGGGGCCTACACCGGGGAGCTGTTTTTT.

This clone was counted only a few times. V gene TRBV27 combines with J gene TRBJ1-1, with D hard to call. The V gene lost 5 bases and the J gene lost 6 bases, with 7 bases spanning the gap. The germline V gene encodes CDR1 MNHEY and CDR2 SMNVEV (reference sequence). This CDR3 has 11 amino acids. CDR3 loop: CASSTPAEAFF. The CDR3 nucleotides are TGTGCCAGCAGTACCCCAGCTGAAGCTTTCTTT.

CDR3 bases: TGTGCCAGTAGTGTCCGGGACAGGGGCAATCAGCCCCAGCATTTT. It yields the protein CASSVRDRGNQPQHF. The V gene is TRBV19, the J gene TRBJ1-5, with 9 nucleotides matching TRBD1. This CDR3 comprises 15 residues. Germline values: CDR1 LNHDA, CDR2 SQIVND (reference sequence). Losses at the gene ends were 5 bases for V and 2 bases for J; bases not matched to a gene: 4.

V and J are TRBV30 and TRBJ2-1; D gene ambiguous. CDR1 and CDR2 (germline): GTSNPN, SVGIG (reference sequence). The CDR3 contains 13 residues. V was shortened by 0 bases and J by 11 bases, with 14 bases between the two germline ends. The CDR3 spells CAWSVSSTSQQFF. CDR3 coding DNA: TGTGCCTGGAGTGTATCGTCTACCTCCCAGCAGTTCTTC.

This sequence joins TRBV19 and TRBJ1-1, with 9 bases matching TRBD1. The CDR3 extends over 12 amino acids. V was clipped by 11 bases and J by 0 bases; unmatched bases: 1. The germline V gene has CDR1 LNHDA and CDR2 SQIVND (reference sequence). The CDR3 DNA reads TGTGCCGGGACAGGGATGAACACTGAAGCTTTCTTT. It is translated as CAGTGMNTEAFF. Combining the CDR3 with reference TRBV19 and TRBJ1-1 gives the whole variable domain DGGITQSPKYLFRKEGQNVTLSCEQNLNHDAMYWYRQDPGQGLRLIYYSQIVNDFQKGDIAEGYSVSREKKESFPLTVTSAQKNPTAFYLCAGTGMNTEAFFGQGTRLTVV.

The gene calls are TRBV9 and TRBJ1-5; 7 positions agree with TRBD1. This CDR3 comprises 14 residues. CDR1 and CDR2 (germline): SGDLS, YYNGEE. V was clipped by 4 bases and J by 4 bases; unmatched bases: 5. CDR3 sequence reads: CASSKGTVNQPQHF. The CDR3, as DNA: TGTGCCAGCAGCAAAGGGACAGTTAATCAGCCCCAGCATTTT.

This clone was recorded once. The J gene is TRBJ1-2, the V gene TRBV28, with TRBD1 identical over 9 bases. The CDR3 runs 13 residues. Germline CDR1 and CDR2: MDHEN and SYDVKM. V was clipped by 10 bases and J by 6 bases; unmatched bases: 9. The CDR3, as DNA: TGTGCCACTCCGGGACAGGGAGCCGATGGCTACACCTTC. Translated, it gives CATPGQGADGYTF.

The V call is TRBV28, the J call TRBJ1-3; possibly TRBD1 for D (5 bases). Germline V gives CDR1 MDHEN, CDR2 SYDVKM. The CDR3 contains 16 residues. The V end was cut by 2 bases, the J end by 4 bases, with 15 bases between. The CDR3 DNA sequence: TGTGCCAGCAGTTTAATTCTAGGGGTAGCCGGAAACACCATATATTTT. It is translated as CASSLILGVAGNTIYF.

J is TRBJ2-2 and V is TRBV7-9; D is possibly TRBD1 (5 bases). The germline V gene encodes CDR1 SEHNR and CDR2 FQNEAQ (reference sequence). The CDR3 spans 15 residues. The V end was cut by 7 bases, the J end by 2 bases, with 14 bases between. Here the CDR3 DNA reads TGTGCCAGCATGGGTAGGGGCGCCAACACCGGGGAGCTGTTTTTT. It yields the protein CASMGRGANTGELFF.

V is TRBV25-1 and J is TRBJ1-2; 7 bases line up with TRBD1. Per germline, CDR1 MGHDK and CDR2 SYGVNS. V lost 7 bases to trimming and J lost 6 bases; unmatched junction nucleotides: 5. The CDR3 loop spans 12 amino acids. The CDR3 DNA follows: TGTGCCAGCAAAGGGACAGCCGATGGCTACACCTTC. Its protein is CASKGTADGYTF.

J is TRBJ2-5 and V is TRBV6-1, with D hard to call. With 4 bases removed from V and 0 bases from J, the gap between germline ends came to 6 bases. The CDR3 sequence is 13 residues long. CDR1 is MNHNS and CDR2 is SASEGT in the germline V gene. This CDR3 reads CASSVEYQETQYF. CDR3 coding DNA: TGTGCCAGCAGTGTGGAGTACCAAGAGACCCAGTACTTC.

V is TRBV15 and J is TRBJ2-1, with TRBD2 matching over 8 bases. V trimming: 0 bases; J trimming: 1 base; junction bases outside the gene matches: 8. Germline lookup yields CDR1 LNHNV and CDR2 YYDKDF (reference sequence). This CDR3 has 18 amino acids. In DNA, the CDR3 is TGTGCCACCAGCAGAGACCGACTAGCGCTTATGTCCTACAATGAGCAGTTCTTC. Its translation is CATSRDRLALMSYNEQFF. Full variable domain (remainder filled in from reference TRBV15 and TRBJ2-1): DAMVIQNPRYQVTQFGKPVTLSCSQTLNHNVMYWYQQKSSQAPKLLFHYYDKDFNNEADTPDNFQSRRPNTSFCFLDIRSPGLGDTAMYLCATSRDRLALMSYNEQFFGPGTRLTVL.